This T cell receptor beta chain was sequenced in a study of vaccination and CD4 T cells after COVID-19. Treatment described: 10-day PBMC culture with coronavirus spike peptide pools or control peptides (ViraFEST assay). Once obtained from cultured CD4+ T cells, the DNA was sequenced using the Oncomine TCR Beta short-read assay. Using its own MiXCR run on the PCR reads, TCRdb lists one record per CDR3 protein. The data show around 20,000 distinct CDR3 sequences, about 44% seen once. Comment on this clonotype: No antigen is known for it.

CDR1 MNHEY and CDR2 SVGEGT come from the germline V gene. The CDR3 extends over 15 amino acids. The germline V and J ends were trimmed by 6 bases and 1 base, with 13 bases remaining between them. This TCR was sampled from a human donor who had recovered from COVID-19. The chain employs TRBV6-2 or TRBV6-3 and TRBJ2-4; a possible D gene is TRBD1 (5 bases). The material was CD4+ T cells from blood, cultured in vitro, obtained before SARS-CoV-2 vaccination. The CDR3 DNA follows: TGTGCCAGCAGAGACAACAGGCGGGCCAAAAACATTCAGTACTTC. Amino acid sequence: CASRDNRRAKNIQYF.